These T cell receptor beta chains were read from a single sample in a study of cytomegalovirus exposure and HLA in healthy donors. This table comes from immunoSEQ multiplex PCR, and its TCRdb copy is limited to in-frame clones, with some not included. Of about 160,000 clones in the sample, 80% were seen once. The source material was PBMCs. The receptors here all came from a male donor in good health and CMV-seropositive. Both conserved end residues are part of each CDR3. Each record gives: clone size, V gene, J gene, D gene, CDR3 DNA, CDR3 protein. D genes are given only for firm matches. Clone sizes are given selectively: once, few, many, or a class where the clone is expanded.

size: few; V: TRBV5-1; J: TRBJ2-4; D: TRBD2; DNA: TGCGCCAGCAGCGATAGACTAGCGGGGCAAAACATTCAGTACTTC; CDR3: CASSDRLAGQNIQYF
size: -; V: TRBV6-5; J: TRBJ1-2; D: TRBD1; DNA: TGTGCCAGCGGGCAGGGGGATGGCTACACCTTC; CDR3: CASGQGDGYTF
size: -; V: TRBV15; J: TRBJ2-5; D: -; DNA: TGTGCCACCAGTCCCCGGAAGGGGGTACAAGAGACCCAGTACTTC; CDR3: CATSPRKGVQETQYF
size: -; V: TRBV4-1; J: TRBJ1-5; D: -; DNA: TGCGCCAGCAGCCAAGAGTCCGAGAGCAATCAGCCCCAGCATTTT; CDR3: CASSQESESNQPQHF
size: -; V: TRBV18; J: TRBJ1-1; D: -; DNA: TGTGCCAGCTCACCCGGGGTGAACACTGAAGCTTTCTTT; CDR3: CASSPGVNTEAFF
size: -; V: TRBV19; J: TRBJ2-5; D: -; DNA: TGTGCCAGTAGTATAGTTTCTCACGGAAAGGAGGAGACCCAGTACTTC; CDR3: CASSIVSHGKEETQYF
size: -; V: TRBV7-6; J: TRBJ2-1; D: -; DNA: TGTGCCAGCAGTCCAGGGACTTCCTACACTGAGCAGTTCTTC; CDR3: CASSPGTSYTEQFF
size: -; V: TRBV21-1; J: TRBJ2-5; D: -; DNA: TGTGCCAGTGCCGAACGACTCGACTTC; CDR3: CASAERLDF
size: once; V: TRBV4-1; J: TRBJ2-5; D: TRBD2; DNA: TGCGCCAGCAGCCAGAGCGGGAGGGCCGGAATAGAGACCCAGTACTTC; CDR3: CASSQSGRAGIETQYF
size: -; V: TRBV30; J: TRBJ2-3; D: TRBD2; DNA: TGTGCCTGTCCTCGACTAGCGGCTAGGGCAGATACGCAGTATTTT; CDR3: CACPRLAARADTQYF
size: few; V: TRBV7-3; J: TRBJ2-1; D: TRBD2; DNA: TGTGCCAGCAGCTTAAGTAGCGGGCGGGTCTACAATGAGCAGTTCTTC; CDR3: CASSLSSGRVYNEQFF
size: few; V: TRBV11-3; J: TRBJ2-1; D: -; DNA: TGTGCCAGCAGCTTAGACCTTTACAATGAGCAGTTCTTC; CDR3: CASSLDLYNEQFF
size: -; V: TRBV2; J: TRBJ2-1; D: -; DNA: TGTGCCAGCCCTTTGTCCCCAGCGAACAATGAGCAGTTCTTC; CDR3: CASPLSPANNEQFF
size: -; V: TRBV21-1; J: TRBJ2-7; D: -; DNA: TGTGCCAGCAGCCAGACAGGCCCTCGGACTAGCGGTCTCTACGAGCAGTACTTC; CDR3: CASSQTGPRTSGLYEQYF
size: -; V: TRBV7-9; J: TRBJ2-1; D: TRBD1; DNA: TGTTCCAGCAGCTCCCGGGACAGCCGCAATGAGCAGTTCTTC; CDR3: CSSSSRDSRNEQFF
size: few; V: TRBV18; J: TRBJ1-4; D: -; DNA: TGTGCCAGCTCACCTCTCGTAACTAATGAAAAACTGTTTTTT; CDR3: CASSPLVTNEKLFF
size: -; V: TRBV7-9; J: TRBJ1-4; D: -; DNA: TGTGCCAGCCATACCCCTGGGGCTTCACGGGATGAAAAACTGTTTTTT; CDR3: CASHTPGASRDEKLFF
size: once; V: TRBV6-5; J: TRBJ2-7; D: TRBD2; DNA: TGTGCCAGCAGGGACCGGGACTACACCTACGAGCAGTACTTC; CDR3: CASRDRDYTYEQYF
size: -; V: TRBV19; J: TRBJ2-7; D: TRBD2; DNA: TGTGCCAGTAGCTTGACTAGCGTCTCCTACGAGCAGTACTTC; CDR3: CASSLTSVSYEQYF
size: -; V: TRBV6-5; J: TRBJ2-3; D: -; DNA: TGTGCCAGCAGCCCAGGACAGCTCTTTACAGATACGCAGTATTTT; CDR3: CASSPGQLFTDTQYF
size: -; V: TRBV6-5; J: TRBJ2-1; D: -; DNA: TGTGCCAGCAGTTACTCGAGCGTCGGAAATGAGCAGTTCTTC; CDR3: CASSYSSVGNEQFF
size: -; V: TRBV19; J: TRBJ1-6; D: TRBD1; DNA: TGTGCCGGAGGGACAGGGGGGAAATCACCCCTCCACTTT; CDR3: CAGGTGGKSPLHF
size: -; V: TRBV7-9; J: TRBJ1-2; D: TRBD1; DNA: TGTTCCAGCAGCTTAGGACAGGGGGCGGAGGGCTACACCTTC; CDR3: CSSSLGQGAEGYTF
size: -; V: TRBV28; J: TRBJ2-3; D: -; DNA: TGTGCCAGCAGGCTCTCGGCAGGGGAGTTGTATACGCAGTATTTT; CDR3: CASRLSAGELYTQYF
size: -; V: TRBV6-1; J: TRBJ2-7; D: -; DNA: TGTGCCAGCACCTTCCAAGGAGGCAACTCCTACGAGCAGTACTTC; CDR3: CASTFQGGNSYEQYF
size: -; V: TRBV11-3; J: TRBJ2-7; D: -; DNA: TGTGCCAGCAGCTTAGACAACAGGGACCACGAGCAGTACTTC; CDR3: CASSLDNRDHEQYF
size: -; V: TRBV11-3; J: TRBJ2-1; D: -; DNA: TGTGCCAGCAGCTTAGGGGTAGCGACATACAATGAGCAGTTCTTC; CDR3: CASSLGVATYNEQFF
size: -; V: TRBV11-2; J: TRBJ2-7; D: TRBD1; DNA: TGTGCCAGCAGCGATCCCGGGACAGGGCTGTCCTACGAGCAGTACTTC; CDR3: CASSDPGTGLSYEQYF
size: -; V: TRBV5-1; J: TRBJ2-1; D: -; DNA: TGCGCCAGCAGCCCGAGGAATGCTCGTAATGAGCAGTTCTTC; CDR3: CASSPRNARNEQFF
size: -; V: TRBV5-8; J: TRBJ2-7; D: -; DNA: TGTGCCAGCAGTTTAACGGGGAATCCGTACTTC; CDR3: CASSLTGNPYF
size: -; V: TRBV6-1; J: TRBJ1-2; D: -; DNA: TGTGCCAGCACTGTTGGGCAGAACTATGGCTACACCTTC; CDR3: CASTVGQNYGYTF